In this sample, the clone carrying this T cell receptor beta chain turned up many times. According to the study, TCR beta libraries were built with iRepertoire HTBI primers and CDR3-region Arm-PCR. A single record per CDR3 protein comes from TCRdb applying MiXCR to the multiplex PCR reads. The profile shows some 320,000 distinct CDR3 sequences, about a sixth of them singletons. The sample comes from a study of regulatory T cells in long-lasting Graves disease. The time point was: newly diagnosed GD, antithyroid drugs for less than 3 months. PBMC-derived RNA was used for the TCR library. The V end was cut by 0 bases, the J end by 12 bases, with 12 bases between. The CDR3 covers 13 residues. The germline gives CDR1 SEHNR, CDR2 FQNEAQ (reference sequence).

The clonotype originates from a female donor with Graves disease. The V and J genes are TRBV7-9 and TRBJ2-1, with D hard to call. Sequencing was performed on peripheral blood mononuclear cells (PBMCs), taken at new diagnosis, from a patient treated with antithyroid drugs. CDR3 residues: CASSLASPGLQFF. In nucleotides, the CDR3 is TGTGCCAGCAGCTTAGCGTCACCCGGGCTGCAGTTCTTC.